The clone carrying this TCR beta chain was observed many times. The antigen is undetermined. The data belong to a study of metastatic and nonmetastatic thyroid tumors. Background on the study: The study looked at repertoires side by side in blood and in tumor or nodule tissue from malignant and benign thyroid patients. General study results and limits: Across blood and tumor, TCR beta diversity in malignant thyroid tumors was reportedly significantly higher than in benign nodules.

Methods used by the authors: CDR3 differences across clinicopathological groups were used to build a distant-metastasis classifier for papillary thyroid cancer. TCRdb reanalyzed the PCR reads via MiXCR. These V and J calls rely on TCRdb rather than the paper's analysis. The table has about 21,000 clones, around 20% seen once. All patients were untreated before thyroid surgery. CDR3 size: 14 residues. The V gene's germline CDR1 is ENHRY and CDR2 SYGVKD. V was clipped by 3 bases and J by 4 bases, with 9 bases between them. This TCR was sampled from a male donor with papillary thyroid cancer or a benign thyroid nodule (not recorded which). Some clones in this sample may be carry-over from other donors' samples. The specimen sequenced was blood. J is TRBJ1-4 and V is TRBV10-3; D not certain. The chain's CDR3 is CAISDEVFNEKLFF. The DNA for the CDR3 is TGTGCCATCAGTGATGAGGTGTTTAATGAAAAACTGTTTTTT.